These 24 T cell receptor beta chains originate from one sample sequenced in a study of blood T cell repertoires in COVID-19. This table comes from immunoSEQ multiplex PCR, and its TCRdb copy is limited to in-frame clones, with some not included. The sample shows approximately 430,000 clones, 86% of them seen only once. Sequences were obtained from peripheral blood. The receptors derive from a young woman with active or convalescent COVID-19.

The V and J genes are TRBV4-1 and TRBJ2-5; no firm D call. There are 15 residues in the CDR3. The V gene's germline CDR1 is MGHRA and CDR2 YSYEKL. V was pared by 1 base and J by 7 bases, with 16 bases between. This CDR3 is CASSQGIGVSGTQYF. The CDR3 nucleotides read TGCGCCAGCAGCCAAGGAATAGGAGTTTCGGGGACCCAGTACTTC.

V and J are TRBV19 and TRBJ2-3; a possible D gene is TRBD2 (5 bases). Per the germline V gene, CDR1 is LNHDA and CDR2 is SQIVND (reference sequence). Trimming shortened V by 1 base and J by 5 bases, and 10 bases separated the two germline ends. The CDR3 sequence is 14 residues long. CDR3 region: CASSIGGPGDTQYF. The DNA for the CDR3 is TGTGCCAGTAGTATAGGAGGGCCGGGAGATACGCAGTATTTT.

The chain recombines TRBV5-5 with TRBJ1-1, with a weak D call TRBD1 (5 bases). Germline V gene lookup returns CDR1 SGHKS and CDR2 YYEKEE (reference sequence). Trimming took 3 bases from V and 0 from J, leaving 9 bases between them. The CDR3 length is 14 residues. The CDR3 here is CASSWGSMNTEAFF. DNA for the CDR3: TGTGCCAGCAGCTGGGGCAGCATGAACACTGAAGCTTTCTTT.

This rearrangement joins TRBV5-6 to TRBJ1-1; 9 nucleotides line up with TRBD1. CDR1 and CDR2 from the germline V gene are SGHDT and YYEEEE. The CDR3 covers 15 residues. The junction had 7 bases not matched to a gene; V was cut back by 3 bases and J by 4 bases. CDR3: CASSWGTGRGTEAFF. DNA of the CDR3: TGTGCCAGCAGCTGGGGGACAGGGAGGGGCACTGAAGCTTTCTTT.

This clone is a singleton in its sample. The chain links TRBV5-4 to TRBJ2-1; 13 nucleotides match TRBD2. Germline V gene data show CDR1 as SGHNT and CDR2 as YYREEE (reference sequence). CDR3 length: 18 residues. With V trimmed by 0 bases and J by 1 base, 4 bases remained unmatched. The CDR3 loop reads CASSLVLAGGLSYNEQFF. CDR3 nucleotide sequence: TGTGCCAGCAGCTTGGTACTAGCGGGAGGGCTATCCTACAATGAGCAGTTCTTC.

The V gene is TRBV10-3, the J gene TRBJ1-2, with 7 bases that match TRBD1. J lost 5 bases, V lost 3 bases, and 6 bases had no gene match. Germline V gives CDR1 ENHRY, CDR2 SYGVKD. This CDR3 spans 14 amino acids. The CDR3 nucleotides are TGTGCCATCAGTGAAGGGACAGTCACATATGGCTACACCTTC. This codes for CAISEGTVTYGYTF.

V usage is TRBV5-6 and J usage is TRBJ1-1; weak D call: TRBD1 (6 bases). This CDR3 region has 16 residues. Germline values: CDR1 SGHDT, CDR2 YYEEEE. V was shortened by 1 base and J by 1 base, with 14 bases between the two germline ends. This chain's CDR3 is CASSLRGGRTNTEAFF. As DNA, the CDR3 is TGTGCCAGCAGCTTGAGGGGGGGCCGGACGAACACTGAAGCTTTCTTT.

The J gene is TRBJ1-1, the V gene TRBV7-6, with D perhaps matching TRBD1 (5 bases). Trimming shortened V by 0 bases and J by 0 bases, and 11 bases separated the two germline ends. CDR3 length: 16 amino acids. The germline gives CDR1 SGHVS, CDR2 FNYEAQ. In nucleotides, the CDR3 is TGTGCCAGCAGCTTAGCGCGGGGGACGATGAACACTGAAGCTTTCTTT. This sequence encodes CASSLARGTMNTEAFF.

The genes are TRBV5-1 and TRBJ2-5; 9 nucleotides agree with TRBD2. The CDR3 sequence is 14 residues long. The V segment lost 4 bases and the J segment 4 bases; nucleotides outside the gene matches: 5. Germline V lookup: CDR1 SGHRS, CDR2 YFSETQ. In nucleotides, the CDR3 is TGCGCCAGCAGCAGTGGACTAGCGTCAGAGACCCAGTACTTC. Its translation is CASSSGLASETQYF. The full variable domain, rest sourced from reference TRBV5-1 and TRBJ2-5, is KAGVTQTPRYLIKTRGQQVTLSCSPISGHRSVSWYQQTPGQGLQFLFEYFSETQRNKGNFPGRFSGRQFSNSRSEMNVSTLELGDSALYLCASSSGLASETQYFGPGTRLLVL.

The chain couples TRBV23-1 to TRBJ1-6; D uncertain. TRBV23-1 is an ORF, and what it does is uncertain. There are 19 residues in the CDR3. The V end was cut by 3 bases, the J end by 4 bases, with 22 bases between. Written as DNA, the CDR3 is TGCGCCAGCAGTCAGATAGGAGGGCGGTTCACCATGTATAATTCACCCCTCCACTTT. Amino acid sequence: CASSQIGGRFTMYNSPLHF.

The J gene is TRBJ1-6, the V gene TRBV2; TRBD1 aligns across 7 bases. Trimming cost V 3 bases and J 8 bases; bases outside gene matches: 7. Germline-derived CDR1 and CDR2 are SNHLY and FYNNEI. The CDR3 runs to 15 residues. CDR3 sequence reads: CASSDPRQGDSPLHF. DNA of the CDR3: TGTGCCAGCAGTGACCCAAGACAGGGTGATTCACCCCTCCACTTT.

This clone was counted a single time. The chain couples TRBV11-2 to TRBJ2-1; 12 bases match TRBD2. With 1 base clipped from V and 0 bases from J, the junction kept 7 bases outside the gene matches. The CDR3 runs to 19 residues. Per germline, CDR1 SGHAT and CDR2 FQNNGV. The CDR3 region has the DNA TGTGCCAGCAGCTTAGCGCCTAGCGGGAGGGTAGGCTCCTACAATGAGCAGTTCTTC. Encoded protein: CASSLAPSGRVGSYNEQFF.

CDR3 sequence reads: CASSSSGQENYGYTF. CDR3 DNA sequence: TGTGCCAGCAGTTCATCCGGACAAGAGAACTATGGCTACACCTTC. V gene TRBV27 combines with J gene TRBJ1-2, with D possibly TRBD1 on 5 matching bases. The CDR3 has 15 residues. CDR1 is MNHEY and CDR2 is SMNVEV in the germline V gene (reference sequence). Trimming removed 4 bases at V and 2 bases at J, with 14 bases between.

The chain joins TRBV6-6 to TRBJ1-5; D call uncertain. Germline CDR1 MNHNY, CDR2 SVGAGI (reference sequence). V gave up 0 bases and J gave up 4 bases, with 7 bases separating them. CDR3 length: 14 residues. The CDR3 protein is CASSYSNSNQPQHF. In DNA form, the CDR3 reads TGTGCCAGCAGTTACTCTAATTCTAATCAGCCCCAGCATTTT.

The chain has TRBV18 and TRBJ1-3; D gene unclear. This CDR3 is built from 14 residues. Germline V gives CDR1 KGHSH, CDR2 LQKENI. Trimming stripped 5 bases from V and 0 bases from J, with 8 bases between. CDR3 bases: TGTGCCAGCTCAGCCGGGAGCTCTGGAAACACCATATATTTT. Translating it yields CASSAGSSGNTIYF.

This clone is a singleton in its sample. The chain joins TRBV3-1 (or the pseudogene TRBV3-2) to TRBJ1-2; 9 nucleotides agree with TRBD1. The V gene's germline CDR1 is LGHDT and CDR2 YNNKEL (reference sequence). This CDR3 region has 19 residues. Trimming at V came to 0 bases and at J to 4 bases, leaving 15 bases not matched to a gene. The CDR3 region is CASSQDILRGDRVLYGYTF. CDR3 coding DNA: TGTGCCAGCAGCCAAGATATCCTTCGTGGGGACAGGGTTCTCTATGGCTACACCTTC.

Written as DNA, the CDR3 is TGTGCCATCAGTGAGCCATCGGTCCGGGACGAGCAGTACTTC. It yields the protein CAISEPSVRDEQYF. The V gene is TRBV10-3, the J gene TRBJ2-7, with D unclear. The V and J ends lost 2 bases and 5 bases respectively, with 13 bases between them. The CDR3 is 14 residues long. Per germline, CDR1 ENHRY and CDR2 SYGVKD.

The J gene is TRBJ2-7, the V gene TRBV14; D unclear. Trimming shortened V by 0 bases and J by 6 bases, and 9 bases separated the two germline ends. This CDR3 has 13 residues. The germline V gene encodes CDR1 SGHDN and CDR2 FVKESK. CDR3 bases: TGTGCCAGCAGCCAAGAAGAGTTTAGCGAGCAGTACTTC. Protein sequence: CASSQEEFSEQYF.

The rearrangement links TRBV6-5 to TRBJ1-4; tentatively, D is TRBD1 (5 bases). Trimming left V 6 bases short and J 0 bases short, with 11 bases between. The germline CDR1 and CDR2 sequences are MNHEY and SVGAGI. This CDR3 is built from 15 residues. The CDR3 reads CASRPGTATNEKLFF. The CDR3 bases are TGTGCCAGCAGGCCGGGGACTGCAACTAATGAAAAACTGTTTTTT.

The chain is built from TRBV18 and TRBJ2-1; D is perhaps TRBD1 (6 bases). The length of the CDR3 is 16 residues. CDR1 is KGHSH, CDR2 LQKENI, per germline. V shed 2 bases and J shed 3 bases, with 14 bases lying between them. CDR3 protein: CASSPYGRGHYNEQFF. In DNA form, the CDR3 reads TGTGCCAGCTCACCATACGGCAGGGGACACTACAATGAGCAGTTCTTC.

The rearrangement uses TRBV30 and TRBJ1-3, with TRBD1 matching 9 bases. This CDR3 spans 16 amino acids. V lost 2 bases and J lost 1; bases outside the gene matches: 6. Germline values: CDR1 GTSNPN, CDR2 SVGIG (reference sequence). The CDR3 here is CAWSLPDRGSGNTIYF. The CDR3, as DNA: TGTGCCTGGAGTCTACCGGACAGGGGATCTGGAAACACCATATATTTT.

The rearrangement joins TRBV14 to TRBJ1-2; D is ambiguous. Germline V gene sequence: CDR1 SGHDN, CDR2 FVKESK. Trimming shortened V by 0 bases and J by 5 bases, and 7 bases separated the two germline ends. The CDR3 contains 13 residues. The DNA of the CDR3 is TGTGCCAGCAGCCAAGAAGCTTTATATGGCTACACCTTC. Protein sequence: CASSQEALYGYTF.

The chain combines TRBV5-1 with TRBJ1-4; D gene ambiguous. V gave up 0 bases and J gave up 1 base, with 10 bases separating them. The CDR3 totals 16 residues. The germline V gene has CDR1 SGHRS and CDR2 YFSETQ. CDR3 DNA: TGCGCCAGCAGCTTGGGTGGGTCAGGAACTAATGAAAAACTGTTTTTT. The encoded protein is CASSLGGSGTNEKLFF.

V gene TRBV9 combines with J gene TRBJ2-4; perhaps TRBD1 as D (6 bases). This CDR3 region has 14 residues. The V end was cut by 0 bases, the J end by 5 bases, with 9 bases between. CDR1 is SGDLS, CDR2 YYNGEE, per germline. The CDR3 DNA sequence: TGTGCCAGCAGCGTAGACAGGGCACAAAACATTCAGTACTTC. The encoded protein is CASSVDRAQNIQYF.